Given below is one T cell receptor beta chain in context. Its antigen is unidentified. With random hexamers, reverse transcription was performed on about 0.5 to 1 ug of RNA. The method of amplification for TCR beta CDR3 was immunoSEQ multiplex PCR, covering 54 Vbeta and 13 Jbeta. In TCRdb, the immunoSEQ multiplex PCR reads were re-called with MiXCR into one record per CDR3 protein. The sample lists 95,000 to 150,000 distinct CDR3 sequences, about 95% seen once, with around 0.078% in the top ten. The junction had 4 bases not matched to a gene; V was cut back by 4 bases and J by 7 bases. The CDR3 runs 13 residues. The germline gives CDR1 MNHEY, CDR2 SMNVEV (reference sequence). The source of the sample is a study of CD8 T cells in Susac syndrome. The study's findings and limits: The study recognized that its TCR sequencing and HLA analysis covered a relatively small number of individuals.

The study used healthy donors as controls matched for age and sex. Through negative isolation, CD4+ and CD8+ T cells were obtained, while TEMRA cells were enriched using FACS. This TCR derives from a human donor in good health. The rearrangement uses TRBV27 and TRBJ2-1; 7 bases align to TRBD1. The sequencing input was CD4+ T cells from PBMCs. The CDR3 is CASSWGTENEQFF. CDR3 nucleotides: TGTGCCAGCAGTTGGGGGACAGAGAATGAGCAGTTCTTC.